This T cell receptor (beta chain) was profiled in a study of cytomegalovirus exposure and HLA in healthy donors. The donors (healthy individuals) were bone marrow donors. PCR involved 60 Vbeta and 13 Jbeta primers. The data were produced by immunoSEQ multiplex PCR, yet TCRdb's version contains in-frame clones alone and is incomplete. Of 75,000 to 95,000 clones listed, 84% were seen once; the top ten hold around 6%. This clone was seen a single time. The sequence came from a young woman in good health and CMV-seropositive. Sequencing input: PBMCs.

CDR3 coding DNA: TGTGCCAGCAGCCCCCCGGCTAGCGGGAGAAGGGGTGAGCAGTTCTTC. Protein product: CASSPPASGRRGEQFF. The chain has TRBV14 and TRBJ2-1, with TRBD2 matching over 10 bases. V lost 4 bases and J lost 9; bases outside the gene matches: 12. CDR1 SGHDN and CDR2 FVKESK come from the germline V gene. This CDR3 is 16 amino acids long. The variable domain in full, with the rest retrieved from reference TRBV14 and TRBJ2-1, is EAGVTQFPSHSVIEKGQTVTLRCDPISGHDNLYWYRRVMGKEIKFLLHFVKESKQDESGMPNNRFLAERTGGTYSTLKVQPAELEDSGVYFCASSPPASGRRGEQFFGPGTRLTVL.